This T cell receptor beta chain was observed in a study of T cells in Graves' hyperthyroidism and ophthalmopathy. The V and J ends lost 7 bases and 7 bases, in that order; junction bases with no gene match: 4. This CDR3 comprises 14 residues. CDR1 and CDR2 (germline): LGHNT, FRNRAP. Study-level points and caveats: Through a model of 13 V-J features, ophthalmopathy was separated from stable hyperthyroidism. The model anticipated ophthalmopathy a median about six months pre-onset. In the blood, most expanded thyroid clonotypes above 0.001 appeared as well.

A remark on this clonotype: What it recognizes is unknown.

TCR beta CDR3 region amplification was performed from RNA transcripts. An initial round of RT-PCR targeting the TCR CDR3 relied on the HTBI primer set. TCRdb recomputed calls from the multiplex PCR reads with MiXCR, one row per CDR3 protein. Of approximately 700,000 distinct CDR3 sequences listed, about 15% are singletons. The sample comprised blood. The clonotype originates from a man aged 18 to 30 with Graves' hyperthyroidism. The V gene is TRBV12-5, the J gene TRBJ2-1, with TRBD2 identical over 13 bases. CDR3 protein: CASASGLAGNEQFF. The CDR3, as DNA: TGTGCTAGTGCCTCGGGACTAGCGGGAAATGAGCAGTTCTTC. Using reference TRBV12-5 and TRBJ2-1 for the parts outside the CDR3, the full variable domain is DARVTQTPRHKVTEMGQEVTMRCQPILGHNTVFWYRQTMMQGLELLAYFRNRAPLDDSGMPKDRFSAEMPDATLATLKIQPSEPRDSAVYFCASASGLAGNEQFFGPGTRLTVL.